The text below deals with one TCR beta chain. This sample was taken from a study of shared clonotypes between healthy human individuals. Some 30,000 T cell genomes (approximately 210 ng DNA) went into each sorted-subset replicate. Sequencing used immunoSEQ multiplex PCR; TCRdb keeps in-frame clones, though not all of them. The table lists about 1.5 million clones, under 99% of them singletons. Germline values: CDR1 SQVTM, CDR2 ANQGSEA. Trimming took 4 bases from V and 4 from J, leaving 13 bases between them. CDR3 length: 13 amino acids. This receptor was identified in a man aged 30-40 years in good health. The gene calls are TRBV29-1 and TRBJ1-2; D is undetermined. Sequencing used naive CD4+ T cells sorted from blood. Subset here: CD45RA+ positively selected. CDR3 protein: CSVGSGTPYGYTF. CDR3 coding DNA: TGCAGCGTTGGCTCAGGAACCCCCTATGGCTACACCTTC.